This is a list of T cell receptor beta chains from one sample in a study of graft-versus-host responses after intestinal transplantation. Data came from immunoSEQ multiplex PCR; TCRdb stores just in-frame clones and leaves some out. The sample yields tens of thousands of clones, approximately 96% seen once. What these receptors recognize is not known. The sample in question was unstimulated CD8+ T cells sorted from spleen or lymph node cells, obtained before intestinal transplant. These receptors all stem from a human donor who received an intestinal transplant. Each CDR3 is given with its conserved first and last residue. D genes are given only for firm matches. Not every row has a clone size; where given, it reads once, few, many or a size class.

TRBV11-2	16	TRBJ2-3	.	.	TGTGCCAGCAGCTTAGATGAACTAGAGATGGAGGATACGCAGTATTTT	CASSLDELEMEDTQYF
TRBV7-2	17	TRBJ1-4	.	once	TGTGCCAGCAGCTTATTTGGGGATTTGGGGGAAGGGGAAAAACTGTTTTTT	CASSLFGDLGEGEKLFF
TRBV13	15	TRBJ2-5	.	.	TGTGCCAGCAGCTCCATCCCCCAGGGTCAAGAGACCCAGTACTTC	CASSSIPQGQETQYF
TRBV5-1	14	TRBJ1-2	TRBD1	.	TGCGCCAGCAGCCCAGACAGGGGGGTTAGTGGCTACACCTTC	CASSPDRGVSGYTF
TRBV27	13	TRBJ2-7	.	.	TGTGCCAGCAGCCTCCGGGGGAATTACGAGCAGTACTTC	CASSLRGNYEQYF
TRBV13	14	TRBJ2-7	TRBD2	.	TGTGCCAGCAGCTTTAGCGGGAGGGCCCACGAGCAGTACTTC	CASSFSGRAHEQYF
TRBV7-6	17	TRBJ1-3	.	.	TGTGCCAGCAGCTTGGGCTACAGGGACTTGGTTGGAAACACCATATATTTT	CASSLGYRDLVGNTIYF
TRBV18	15	TRBJ1-5	.	.	TGTGCCAGCTCCCCCCTATCGGGACGAAATCAGCCCCAGCATTTT	CASSPLSGRNQPQHF
TRBV19	17	TRBJ2-1	.	.	TGTGCCAGTAGTGACCTATCCAGCGAGAGCTCCTACAATGAGCAGTTCTTC	CASSDLSSESSYNEQFF
TRBV5-4	17	TRBJ1-2	.	.	TGTGCCAGCAGCGGATGGCCTTTCTGGGGGCATCTCTATGGCTACACCTTC	CASSGWPFWGHLYGYTF
TRBV7-9	18	TRBJ2-6	TRBD1	.	TGTGCCAGCAGCTTAGCGGACAGGGGAACGACTGGGGCCAACGTCCTGACTTTC	CASSLADRGTTGANVLTF
TRBV29-1	14	TRBJ2-4	.	.	TGCAGCGCAAACTTACCCACAGACTTGAACATTCAGTACTTC	CSANLPTDLNIQYF
TRBV28	15	TRBJ2-1	TRBD2	.	TGTGCCAGCAGTTTAGGACTAGCACTCTACAATGAGCAGTTCTTC	CASSLGLALYNEQFF
TRBV2	15	TRBJ2-7	.	.	TGTGCCAGCAGTCCGGGACGGAGGAGCTCCTACGAGCAGTACTTC	CASSPGRRSSYEQYF
TRBV28	13	TRBJ2-7	TRBD1	once	TGTGCCAGCCGGGACAGGGGGTTCTACGAGCAGTACTTC	CASRDRGFYEQYF
TRBV29-1	17	TRBJ1-1	.	once	TGCAGCGTTGGGCCCAGGCAGGGTGCCGCGATGAACACTGAAGCTTTCTTT	CSVGPRQGAAMNTEAFF
TRBV4-1	15	TRBJ2-1	TRBD1	.	TGCGCCAGCAGCCACATGACAGGGTCCAACAATGAGCAGTTCTTC	CASSHMTGSNNEQFF
TRBV13	14	TRBJ2-2	.	.	TGTGCCAGCAGCTTAGGAGGGGCCGCCGGGGAGCTGTTTTTT	CASSLGGAAGELFF
TRBV6-5	15	TRBJ1-1	.	few	TGTGCCAGCAGTTACGGGTCAGGGGAGAACACTGAAGCTTTCTTT	CASSYGSGENTEAFF
TRBV20-1	10	TRBJ2-5	.	.	TGCAGTGCTCGCCGGGAGACCCAGTACTTC	CSARRETQYF
TRBV19	15	TRBJ1-1	.	.	TGTGCCAGTGCAATTGACAGCGCCGTGAACACTGAAGCTTTCTTT	CASAIDSAVNTEAFF
TRBV5-1	22	TRBJ2-7	TRBD2	.	TGCGCCAGCAGCTTCCCGAGCCGGTCGGTGACGGGGACTAGCGGGAGACCCTACGAGCAGTACTTC	CASSFPSRSVTGTSGRPYEQYF
TRBV15	15	TRBJ2-1	TRBD1	once	TGTGCCACCAGCTTCGACAGGGGAGCCTACAATGAGCAGTTCTTC	CATSFDRGAYNEQFF
TRBV29-1	13	TRBJ2-1	.	once	TGCAGCGTTGAAGATCTTCGCCCGGCGGGGCAGTTCTTC	CSVEDLRPAGQFF
TRBV5-1	15	TRBJ2-2	TRBD1	.	TGCGCCAGCAGTCCCGGGACAGGGAAGGCCGGGGAGCTGTTTTTT	CASSPGTGKAGELFF
TRBV4-1	14	TRBJ1-4	TRBD1	.	TGCGCCAGCAGAGACAGGGACGGGGGTGAAAAACTGTTTTTT	CASRDRDGGEKLFF
TRBV27	16	TRBJ2-7	.	.	TGTGCCAGCAGTTTATGGTCAGTCTTAGGGGTTTACGAGCAGTACTTC	CASSLWSVLGVYEQYF
TRBV14	15	TRBJ2-7	.	.	TGTGCCAGCAGCCAAGGGCAGGGAAACCCCTACGAGCAGTACTTC	CASSQGQGNPYEQYF
TRBV9	14	TRBJ1-3	TRBD1	.	TGTGCCAGCAGCGGGGACAGCTCTGGAAACACCATATATTTT	CASSGDSSGNTIYF
TRBV7-2	16	TRBJ2-7	.	.	TGTGCCAGCAGCTTAAATCGGGCCGCCAGCCCCTACGAGCAGTACTTC	CASSLNRAASPYEQYF
TRBV19	16	TRBJ1-1	TRBD1	.	TGTGCCAGTAGTATAGAGGGGACAGGAGTAGGCACTGAAGCTTTCTTT	CASSIEGTGVGTEAFF
TRBV5-6	13	TRBJ2-7	.	once	TGTGCCAGCAGCTGGAGTCGGACCTACGAGCAGTACTTC	CASSWSRTYEQYF
TRBV5-4	15	TRBJ1-2	.	.	TGTGCCAGCAGCCAAGATGGGGACACAAACTATGGCTACACCTTC	CASSQDGDTNYGYTF
TRBV11-2	15	TRBJ2-2	.	.	TGTGCCAGCAGCTTAGTTTACGGGAACACCGGGGAGCTGTTTTTT	CASSLVYGNTGELFF
TRBV4-2	14	TRBJ2-1	.	.	TGTGCCAGCAGCCAAGGGTTAGCCGACAATGAGCAGTTCTTC	CASSQGLADNEQFF
TRBV7-9	13	TRBJ2-7	.	.	TGTGCCAGCAGCTTAGCTTCGGATAACGAGCAGTACTTC	CASSLASDNEQYF
TRBV9	15	TRBJ2-5	.	.	TGTGCCAGCAGCGTAGCTTTGGGGGCACGGGAGACCCAGTACTTC	CASSVALGARETQYF
TRBV12-5	13	TRBJ2-5	.	once	TGTGCTAGTGGTTTACCAGCGAAAGAGACCCAGTACTTC	CASGLPAKETQYF
TRBV6-1	15	TRBJ1-2	.	.	TGTGCCAGCAGTGAACTAATGGGAGGAGGCTATGGCTACACCTTC	CASSELMGGGYGYTF
TRBV15	17	TRBJ1-2	.	once	TGTGCCACCAGCAGAGATTACCTCGTCGGGTCGGTATATGGCTACACCTTC	CATSRDYLVGSVYGYTF
TRBV2	11	TRBJ1-1	.	.	TGTGCCAGCAAGTTGAACACTGAAGCTTTCTTT	CASKLNTEAFF
TRBV7-2	14	TRBJ2-7	.	.	TGTGCCAGCAGCACTCCCCGACAGCCCTACGAGCAGTACTTC	CASSTPRQPYEQYF
TRBV29-1	14	TRBJ2-3	.	.	TGCAGCGTTCAACCCCAGGGGTACACAGATACGCAGTATTTT	CSVQPQGYTDTQYF
TRBV5-4	15	TRBJ2-5	.	once	TGTGCCAGCAGCTGGGGAGCCCTAGGTGGCGAGACCCAGTACTTC	CASSWGALGGETQYF
TRBV19	12	TRBJ1-5	.	once	TGTGCCAGTAGCATTGGAGCGCAGCCCCAGCATTTT	CASSIGAQPQHF
TRBV30	14	TRBJ2-5	.	.	TGTGCCTGGAGTGTCAGGGTCCTGTGGGAGACCCAGTACTTC	CAWSVRVLWETQYF
TRBV2	16	TRBJ2-4	.	.	TGTGCCAGCATGGGCCGGGACGACAACCGTGCAAACATTCAGTACTTC	CASMGRDDNRANIQYF
TRBV29-1	13	TRBJ2-1	.	.	TGCAGCGTTGAAGACCCCCGGAATCGTGAGCAGTTCTTC	CSVEDPRNREQFF